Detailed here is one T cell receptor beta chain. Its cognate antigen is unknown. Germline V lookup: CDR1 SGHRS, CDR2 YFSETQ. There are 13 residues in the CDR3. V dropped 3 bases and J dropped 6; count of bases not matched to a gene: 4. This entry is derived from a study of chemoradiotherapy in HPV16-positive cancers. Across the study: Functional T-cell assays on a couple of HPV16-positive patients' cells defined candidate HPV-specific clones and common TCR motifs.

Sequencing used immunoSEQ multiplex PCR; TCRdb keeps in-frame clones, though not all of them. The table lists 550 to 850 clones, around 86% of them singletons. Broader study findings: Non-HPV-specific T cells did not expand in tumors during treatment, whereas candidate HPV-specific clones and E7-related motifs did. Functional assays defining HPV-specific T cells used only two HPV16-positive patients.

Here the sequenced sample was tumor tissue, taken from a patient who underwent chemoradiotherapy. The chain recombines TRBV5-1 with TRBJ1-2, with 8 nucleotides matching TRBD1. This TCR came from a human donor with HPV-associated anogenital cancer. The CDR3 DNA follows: TGCGCCAGCAGCTCAACAGGGGGTGATGGCTACACCTTC. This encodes CASSSTGGDGYTF.